The 3 T cell receptor beta chains presented below share a single source sample, sequenced in a study of OX40 agonist ivuxolimab in advanced cancers. Repertoires were generated with immunoSEQ multiplex PCR, while TCRdb's copy carries only in-frame clones and drops some. Counted here are around 62,000 clones, 77% occurring once; the ten biggest clones make up 1.6%. This specimen consisted of CD4+ or CD8+ T cells sorted from blood, obtained in a trial of the OX40 agonist ivuxolimab. Every receptor here comes from an adult with an advanced solid tumor such as melanoma, head and neck, liver or kidney cancer.

The gene calls are TRBV7-9 and TRBJ2-2; unclear D gene. V lost 2 bases and J lost 1, with 5 bases in between. The CDR3 totals 14 residues. Germline V gives CDR1 SEHNR, CDR2 FQNEAQ (reference sequence). CDR3: CASSLQWNTGELFF. The CDR3 nucleotides read TGTGCCAGCAGCTTACAATGGAACACCGGGGAGCTGTTTTTT.

This clone was found a few times. The rearrangement links TRBV30 to TRBJ2-7; 7 bases line up with TRBD1. Germline-derived CDR1 and CDR2 are GTSNPN and SVGIG (reference sequence). The CDR3 loop spans 16 amino acids. V trimming: 3 bases; J trimming: 3 bases; junction bases outside the gene matches: 14. CDR3 protein: CAWSYTTGFGFYEQYF. The CDR3 nucleotides read TGTGCCTGGAGCTATACGACAGGGTTCGGTTTCTACGAGCAGTACTTC.

This sequence joins TRBV6-6 and TRBJ2-5; no definite D call. Near its end, the DNA agrees better with TRBJ2-7, so the J call may be wrong. CDR1 is MNHNY, CDR2 SVGAGI, per germline (reference sequence). This CDR3 region has 13 residues. The CDR3 reads CASSYLDLYEQYF. CDR3 coding DNA: TGTGCCAGCAGTTACTTAGACCTCTACGAGCAGTACTTC.